A selection of T cell receptor beta chains follows, all from one sample in a study of OX40 agonist ivuxolimab in advanced cancers. This table comes from immunoSEQ multiplex PCR, and its TCRdb copy is limited to in-frame clones, with some not included. The sample has 70,000 or so clones, 70% to 90% seen once; the top ten hold under 2.5%. The sequences come from CD4+ or CD8+ T cells sorted from blood, collected in a trial of the OX40 agonist ivuxolimab. The receptors here all came from an adult with an advanced solid tumor such as melanoma, head and neck, liver or kidney cancer. Each CDR3 is given with its conserved first and last residue. Fields, in order: D gene, CDR3 length, V gene, J gene, clone size, CDR3 DNA, CDR3 protein. A D gene is named only where the DNA matches it firmly. A row's size may be missing; if present it is once, few, many or a size class.

>-|12|TRBV6-5|TRBJ1-3|-
TGTGCCAGCAGTGGACCCGGAAACACCATATATTTT
CASSGPGNTIYF
>-|13|TRBV27|TRBJ2-7|-
TGTGCCAGCACCCGTGGGGATACCTACGAGCAGTACTTC
CASTRGDTYEQYF
>-|17|TRBV19|TRBJ2-3|-
TGTGCCAGTAGTCCCGCACATTTGGACACTAGCACAGATACGCAGTATTTT
CASSPAHLDTSTDTQYF
>TRBD1|16|TRBV30|TRBJ1-1|few
TGTGCCTGGAGTCAAATGACAGGGGTAAAGGACACTGAAGCTTTCTTT
CAWSQMTGVKDTEAFF
>-|15|TRBV23-1|TRBJ1-5|once
TGCGCCAGCAGCCGGACAGTGAATAGCAATCAGCCCCAGCATTTT
CASSRTVNSNQPQHF
>-|14|TRBV5-1|TRBJ1-1|once
TGCGCCAGCAGCTTCAATCCAGCGAACACTGAAGCTTTCTTT
CASSFNPANTEAFF
>-|15|TRBV19|TRBJ2-1|-
TGTGCCAGTAGTCCTACATTGCACCTCTACAATGAGCAGTTCTTC
CASSPTLHLYNEQFF
>-|15|TRBV19|TRBJ1-5|-
TGTGCCAGTAGTATAATGGCCAGGGGAATCGAGCCCCAGCATTTT
CASSIMARGIEPQHF
>-|15|TRBV9|TRBJ2-1|-
TGTGCCAGCAGCGTAGCCCAGGGGATCAACAATGAGCAGTTCTTC
CASSVAQGINNEQFF
>-|14|TRBV5-1|TRBJ2-1|-
TGCGCCAGCAGCTTGGCATCAGGGTTGCTTGAGCAGTTCTTC
CASSLASGLLEQFF
>TRBD1|13|TRBV2|TRBJ1-1|-
TGTGCCAGCACCTGGACAGGGAACACTGAAGCTTTCTTT
CASTWTGNTEAFF
>-|15|TRBV27|TRBJ1-3|-
TGTGCCAGCACTTCGGACAGATCTTCTGGAAACACCATATATTTT
CASTSDRSSGNTIYF
>-|15|TRBV30|TRBJ1-5|-
TGTGCCTGGTCACAAGGGGGGGGCGCCGTACAGCCCCAGCATTTT
CAWSQGGGAVQPQHF